This entry concerns a single TCR beta chain. Its target is unknown. Germline lookup yields CDR1 LNHDA and CDR2 SQIVND (reference sequence). The CDR3 spans 14 residues. UMI-tagged 5'RACE template switching yielded the TCR beta cDNA. TCRdb reanalyzed the 5' RACE reads and collapses them to one entry per CDR3 protein, without DNA. Its listing shows 200,000 to 300,000 distinct CDR3 sequences. The data are from a study of T cells expressing NK-cell markers. Overall study: Seven donors tested HCMV-seropositive and one tested seronegative among the eight sequenced. The study's findings and limits: These clonotypes additionally ranked first within the CD3+CD56-NKG2C+ fraction of a handful of donors.

The sequenced sample was blood T cells: a sorted CD56 or NKG2C T cell subset, CD4+ or CD8+ T cells, or bulk PBMC T cells (not recorded which). This chain joins TRBV19 and TRBJ1-1; TCRdb lists TRBD1, though no DNA is available to test this call. The sequence was obtained from a young man in good health. The chain's CDR3 is CASVSWPQVTEAFF.